This T cell receptor (beta chain) comes out of a study of blood T cells in healthy people across ages. This CDR3 has 14 amino acids. The germline gives CDR1 LGHNA, CDR2 YSLEER. V was pared by 0 bases and J by 8 bases, with 10 bases between. A sample-barcoded 5' primer and a J-beta primer mix were used in a second PCR of roughly 7 to 11 cycles. The template-switch adaptor was a 5' adaptor with 12 random nucleotides. It tagged each cDNA molecule. TCRdb used MiXCR to reprocess the 5' RACE reads, holding one entry per CDR3 protein. The sample has about 730,000 distinct CDR3 sequences; roughly 44% are singletons. Individuals who donated were healthy Caucasians from Russia aged 6 to 90. Every sample had a minimum of 7 million PBMCs isolated. The total RNA that was extracted per sample amounted to at least 5.5 micrograms.

Sequencing was performed on blood. This TCR was recovered from a woman aged 60-70 years in good health. This sequence joins TRBV4-3 and TRBJ1-4; D call uncertain. Here the CDR3 DNA reads TGCGCCAGCAGCCAAGATAGCCGAGAGGAAAAACTGTTTTTT. Encoded protein: CASSQDSREEKLFF.